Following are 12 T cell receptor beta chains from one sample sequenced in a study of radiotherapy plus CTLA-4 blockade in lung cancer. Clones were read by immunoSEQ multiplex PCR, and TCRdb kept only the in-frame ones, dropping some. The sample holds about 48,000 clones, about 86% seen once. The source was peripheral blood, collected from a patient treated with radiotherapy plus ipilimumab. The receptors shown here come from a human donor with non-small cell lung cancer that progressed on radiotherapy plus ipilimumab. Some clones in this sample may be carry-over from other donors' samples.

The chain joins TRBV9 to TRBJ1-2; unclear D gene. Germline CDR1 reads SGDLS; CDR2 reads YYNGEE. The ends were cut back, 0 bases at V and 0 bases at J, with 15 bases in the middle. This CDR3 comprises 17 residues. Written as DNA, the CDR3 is TGTGCCAGCAGCGTAGGGGTGCGGGAAAAAACTAACTATGGCTACACCTTC. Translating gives CASSVGVREKTNYGYTF.

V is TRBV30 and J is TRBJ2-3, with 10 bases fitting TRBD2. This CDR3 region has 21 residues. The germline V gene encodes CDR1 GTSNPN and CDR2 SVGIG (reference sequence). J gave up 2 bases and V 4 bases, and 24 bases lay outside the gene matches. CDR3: CAWMFGTGASGRSTHTDTQYF. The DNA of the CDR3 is TGTGCCTGGATGTTCGGGACTGGGGCTAGCGGGAGATCCACCCACACAGATACGCAGTATTTT.

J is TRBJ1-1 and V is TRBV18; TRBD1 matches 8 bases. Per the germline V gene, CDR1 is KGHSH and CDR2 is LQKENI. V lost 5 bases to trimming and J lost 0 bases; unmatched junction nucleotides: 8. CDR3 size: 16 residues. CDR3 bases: TGTGCCAGCTCAGGACAGGGCCCACGCATGAACACTGAAGCTTTCTTT. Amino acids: CASSGQGPRMNTEAFF.

CDR3 coding DNA: TGTGCCAGCAGTATGCAGGGGGCTTGGAACACTGAAGCTTTCTTT. Its protein is CASSMQGAWNTEAFF. The chain joins TRBV25-1 to TRBJ1-1; 8 bases agree with TRBD1. Germline V gene data show CDR1 as MGHDK and CDR2 as SYGVNS. The J segment lost 1 base and the V segment lost 5 bases, leaving 6 bases of the junction unmatched. CDR3 size: 15 residues.

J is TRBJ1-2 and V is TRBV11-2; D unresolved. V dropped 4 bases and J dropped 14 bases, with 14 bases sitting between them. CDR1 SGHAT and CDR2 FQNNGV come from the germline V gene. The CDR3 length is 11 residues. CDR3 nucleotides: TGTGCCAGCAGCTCAGGTCCCGTTGGAACCTTC. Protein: CASSSGPVGTF.

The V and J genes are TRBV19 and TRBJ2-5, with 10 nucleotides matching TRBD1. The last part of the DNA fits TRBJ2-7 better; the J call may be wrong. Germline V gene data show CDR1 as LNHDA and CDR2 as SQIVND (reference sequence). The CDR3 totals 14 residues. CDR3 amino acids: CASQMGQGLDEQYF. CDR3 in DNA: TGTGCCAGTCAGATGGGACAGGGGCTCGACGAGCAGTACTTC.

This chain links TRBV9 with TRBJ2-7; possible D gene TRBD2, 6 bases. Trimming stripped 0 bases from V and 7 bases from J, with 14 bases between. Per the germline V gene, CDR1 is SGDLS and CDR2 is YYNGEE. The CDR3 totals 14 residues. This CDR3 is CASSVGAGLGEQYF. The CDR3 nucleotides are TGTGCCAGCAGCGTAGGAGCGGGCCTTGGGGAGCAGTACTTC.

The CDR3 DNA follows: TGTGCCAGCAGTTTGGACGCCCGGACAGGCCCCACTAACTATGGCTACACCTTC. Protein: CASSLDARTGPTNYGYTF. This chain joins TRBV27 and TRBJ1-2; 7 bases align to TRBD1. The germline CDR1 and CDR2 sequences are MNHEY and SMNVEV (reference sequence). CDR3 size: 18 residues. Trimming cost V 3 bases and J 0 bases; bases outside gene matches: 13.

The DNA of the CDR3 is TGTGCCAGCAGCTCAGTCAATCAGCCCCAGCATTTT. Protein product: CASSSVNQPQHF. The rearrangement joins TRBV7-8 to TRBJ1-5; D is unresolved. CDR3 length: 12 amino acids. Germline loops: CDR1 SGHVS, CDR2 FQNEAQ. Trimming cost V 4 bases and J 3 bases, with 4 bases left between them.

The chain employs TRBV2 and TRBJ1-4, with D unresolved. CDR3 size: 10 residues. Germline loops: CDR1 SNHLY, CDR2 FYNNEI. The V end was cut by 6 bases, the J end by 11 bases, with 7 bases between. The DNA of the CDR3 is TGTGCCAGCAGGGGCTTGAAACTGTTTTTT. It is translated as CASRGLKLFF.

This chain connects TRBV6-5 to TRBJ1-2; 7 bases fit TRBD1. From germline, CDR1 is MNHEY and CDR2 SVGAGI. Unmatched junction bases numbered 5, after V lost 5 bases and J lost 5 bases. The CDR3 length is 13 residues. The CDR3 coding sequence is TGTGCCAGCAGTGCCATGACAGGGTATGGCTACACCTTC. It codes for CASSAMTGYGYTF.

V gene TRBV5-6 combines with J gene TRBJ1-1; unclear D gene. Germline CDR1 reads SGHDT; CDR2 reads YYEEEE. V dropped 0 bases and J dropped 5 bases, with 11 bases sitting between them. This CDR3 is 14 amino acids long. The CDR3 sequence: CASSLVPTGTEAFF. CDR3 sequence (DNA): TGTGCCAGCAGCTTGGTGCCGACGGGGACTGAAGCTTTCTTT. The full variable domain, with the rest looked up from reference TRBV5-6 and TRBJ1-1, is DAGVTQSPTHLIKTRGQQVTLRCSPKSGHDTVSWYQQALGQGPQFIFQYYEEEERQRGNFPDRFSGHQFPNYSSELNVNALLLGDSALYLCASSLVPTGTEAFFGQGTRLTVV.